The sequence of this T cell receptor beta chain was determined in a study of PD-L1 blockade in urothelial cancer. The CDR3 is 14 amino acids. CDR1 and CDR2 (germline): SGHAT, FQNNGV. The V end was cut by 5 bases, the J end by 0 bases, with 8 bases between. Here immunoSEQ multiplex PCR was the method, and the copy in TCRdb shows in-frame clones only, minus some. Of 38,000 or so clones listed, over 70% are singletons. Sequencing used PBMCs, obtained around atezolizumab (anti-PD-L1) treatment. The TCR sequence derives from a man aged 60-69 years with urothelial cancer. This chain links TRBV11-2 with TRBJ1-3; the D is unclear. CDR3 in DNA: TGTGCCAGCAGCCTCGGAGCCTCTGGAAACACCATATATTTT. Its protein product is CASSLGASGNTIYF.